In its sample, the clone carrying this T cell receptor (beta chain) was seen many times. The record originates from a study of T cells after yellow fever vaccination. CDR1 and CDR2 (germline): SEHNR, FQNEAQ (reference sequence). The CDR3 is 16 residues long. V was shortened by 4 bases and J by 7 bases, with 17 bases between the two germline ends. TCRdb redid the calling of the 5' RACE reads with MiXCR, one entry per CDR3 protein. The sample consists of about 230,000 distinct CDR3 sequences, approximately 6.7% of them appearing once. The genes are TRBV7-9 and TRBJ1-6, with D unclear. The input for sequencing was CD4+ T cells sorted from PBMCs, taken on the day of the yellow fever booster vaccination. The sequence was obtained from a young man who received the YFV17D yellow fever vaccine. The CDR3 spells CASSSRLVSENSPLHF. CDR3 nucleotide sequence: TGTGCCAGCAGCTCACGCCTCGTCAGCGAAAATTCACCCCTCCACTTT.